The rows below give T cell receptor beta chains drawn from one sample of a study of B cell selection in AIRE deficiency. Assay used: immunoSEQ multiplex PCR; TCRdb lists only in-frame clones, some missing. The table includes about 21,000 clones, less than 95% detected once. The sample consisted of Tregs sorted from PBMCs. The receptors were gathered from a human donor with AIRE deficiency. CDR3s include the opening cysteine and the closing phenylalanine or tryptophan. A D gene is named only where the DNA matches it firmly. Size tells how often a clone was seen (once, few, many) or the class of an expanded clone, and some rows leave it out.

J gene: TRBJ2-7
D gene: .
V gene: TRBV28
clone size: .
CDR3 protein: CASSPAWGSNYEQYF
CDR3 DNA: TGTGCCAGCAGTCCCGCTTGGGGCTCAAACTACGAGCAATACTTC

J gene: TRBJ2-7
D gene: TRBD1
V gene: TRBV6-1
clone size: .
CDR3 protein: CASKPGTGIYEQYF
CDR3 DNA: TGTGCCAGCAAGCCGGGGACAGGAATATACGAGCAGTACTTC

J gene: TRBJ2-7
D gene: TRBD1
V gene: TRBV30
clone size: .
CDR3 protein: CAWRRDSLSYEQYF
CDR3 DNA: TGTGCCTGGAGGAGGGACAGCTTATCCTACGAGCAGTACTTC

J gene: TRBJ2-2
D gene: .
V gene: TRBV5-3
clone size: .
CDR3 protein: CARTQPRRRDTGELFF
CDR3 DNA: TGTGCCAGAACCCAACCCCGACGACGGGACACCGGGGAGCTGTTTTTT

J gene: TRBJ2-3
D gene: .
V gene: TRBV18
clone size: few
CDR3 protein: CASSAGQSDTQYF
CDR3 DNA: TGTGCCAGCTCAGCGGGACAGTCGGATACGCAGTATTTT

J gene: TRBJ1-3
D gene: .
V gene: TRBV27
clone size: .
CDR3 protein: CASSLSPSSGNTIYF
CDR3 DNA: TGTGCCAGCAGTTTAAGTCCCAGCTCTGGAAACACCATATATTTT

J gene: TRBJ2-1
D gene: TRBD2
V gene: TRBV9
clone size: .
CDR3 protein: CASSAGLAGGQYNEQFF
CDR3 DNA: TGTGCCAGCAGCGCGGGACTAGCGGGAGGACAATACAATGAGCAGTTCTTC

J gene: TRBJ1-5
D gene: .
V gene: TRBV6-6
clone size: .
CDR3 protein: CASSPHGGYQPQHF
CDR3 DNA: TGTGCCAGCAGTCCCCACGGAGGGTATCAGCCCCAGCATTTT

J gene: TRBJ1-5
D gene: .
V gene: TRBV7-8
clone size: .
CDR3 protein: CASSPNTYSNQPQHF
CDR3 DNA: TGTGCCAGCAGTCCCAACACCTATAGCAATCAGCCCCAGCATTTT

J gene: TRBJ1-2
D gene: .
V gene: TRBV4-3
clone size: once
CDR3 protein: CASSQEGGDYGYTF
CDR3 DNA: TGCGCCAGCAGCCAAGAGGGTGGAGACTATGGCTACACCTTC

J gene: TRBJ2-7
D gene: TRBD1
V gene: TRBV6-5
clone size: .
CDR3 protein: CASRIGAGGSYEQYF
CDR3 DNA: TGTGCCAGCAGAATCGGGGCAGGGGGCTCCTACGAGCAGTACTTC

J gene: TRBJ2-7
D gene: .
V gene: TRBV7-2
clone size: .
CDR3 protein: CASSPRAGDEQYF
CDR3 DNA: TGTGCCAGCAGCCCCAGAGCAGGGGACGAGCAGTACTTC

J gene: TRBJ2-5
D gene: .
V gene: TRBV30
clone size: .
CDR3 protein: CAWGVQAQETQYF
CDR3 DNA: TGTGCCTGGGGGGTGCAGGCTCAAGAGACCCAGTACTTC

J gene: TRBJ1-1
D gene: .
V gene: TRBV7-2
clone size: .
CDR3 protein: CASSLEGDTEAFF
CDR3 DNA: TGTGCCAGCAGCTTAGAAGGAGACACTGAAGCTTTCTTT

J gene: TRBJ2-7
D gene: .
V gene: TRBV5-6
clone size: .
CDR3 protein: CASSLVHYEQYF
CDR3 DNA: TGTGCCAGCAGCTTGGTACACTACGAGCAGTACTTC

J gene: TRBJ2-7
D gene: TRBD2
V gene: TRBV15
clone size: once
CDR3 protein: CATRRRESYEQYF
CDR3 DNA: TGTGCCACCAGGAGGCGGGAGTCCTACGAGCAGTACTTC

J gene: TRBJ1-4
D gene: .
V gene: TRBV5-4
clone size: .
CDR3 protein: CASSPRTAQREKLFF
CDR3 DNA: TGTGCCAGCAGCCCCAGGACCGCTCAACGGGAAAAACTGTTTTTT

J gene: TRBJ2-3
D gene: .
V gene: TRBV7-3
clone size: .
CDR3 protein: CASSLVAQTDTQYF
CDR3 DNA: TGTGCCAGCAGCTTAGTGGCTCAGACAGATACGCAGTATTTT

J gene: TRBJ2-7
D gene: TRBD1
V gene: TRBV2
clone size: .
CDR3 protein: CASLRTGYEQYF
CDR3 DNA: TGTGCCAGCCTAAGGACAGGCTACGAGCAGTACTTC

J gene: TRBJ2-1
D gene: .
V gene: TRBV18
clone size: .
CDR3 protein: CASSPWGNEQFF
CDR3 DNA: TGTGCCAGCTCACCATGGGGGAATGAGCAGTTCTTC

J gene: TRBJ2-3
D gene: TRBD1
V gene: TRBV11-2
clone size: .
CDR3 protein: CASNIGTGIDTQYF
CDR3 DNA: TGTGCCAGCAACATAGGGACAGGGATAGATACGCAGTATTTT

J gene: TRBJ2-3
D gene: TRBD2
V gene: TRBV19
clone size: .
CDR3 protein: CASSTPRSGRVGADTQYF
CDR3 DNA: TGTGCCAGTAGTACACCGCGGAGCGGGAGAGTTGGGGCAGATACGCAGTATTTT

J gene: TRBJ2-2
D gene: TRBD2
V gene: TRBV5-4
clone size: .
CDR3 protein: CASRTSGNTGELFF
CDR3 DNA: TGTGCCAGCAGGACTAGCGGGAACACCGGGGAGCTGTTTTTT

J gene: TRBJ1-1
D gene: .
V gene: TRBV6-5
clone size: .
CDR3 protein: CASSYLSEAFF
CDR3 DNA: TGTGCCAGCAGTTATTTATCGGAAGCTTTCTTT

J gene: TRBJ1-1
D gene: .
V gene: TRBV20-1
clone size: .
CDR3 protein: CSATDGTEAFF
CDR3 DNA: TGCAGTGCTACCGATGGGACTGAAGCTTTCTTT

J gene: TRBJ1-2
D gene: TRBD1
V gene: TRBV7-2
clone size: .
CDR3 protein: CASSLETRQGPGGYTF
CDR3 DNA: TGTGCCAGCAGCTTGGAGACCAGACAGGGGCCGGGCGGCTACACCTTC

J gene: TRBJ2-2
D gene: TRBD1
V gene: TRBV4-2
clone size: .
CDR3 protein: CASSQDLWTGHTGELFF
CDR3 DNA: TGTGCCAGCAGCCAAGATCTTTGGACAGGGCACACCGGGGAGCTGTTTTTT

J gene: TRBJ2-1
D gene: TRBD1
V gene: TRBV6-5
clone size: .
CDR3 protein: CASSKRTDRAHEQFF
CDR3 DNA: TGTGCCAGCAGTAAGCGCACCGACAGGGCCCATGAGCAGTTCTTC

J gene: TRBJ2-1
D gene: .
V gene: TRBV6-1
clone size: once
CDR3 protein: CASTGSSRSYNEQFF
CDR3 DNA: TGTGCCAGCACCGGGAGCTCTAGATCCTACAATGAGCAGTTCTTC

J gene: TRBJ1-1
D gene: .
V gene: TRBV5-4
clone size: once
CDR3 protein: CASSTAGVGPQAFF
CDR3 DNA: TGTGCCAGCAGCACCGCCGGGGTTGGACCCCAGGCTTTCTTT

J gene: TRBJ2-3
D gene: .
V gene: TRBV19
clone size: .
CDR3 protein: CASSPRGMGVTQYF
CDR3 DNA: TGTGCCAGTAGCCCTAGGGGTATGGGAGTTACGCAGTATTTT

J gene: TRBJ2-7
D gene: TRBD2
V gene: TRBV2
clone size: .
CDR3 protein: CASSASPLAGALYEQYF
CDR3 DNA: TGTGCCAGCAGTGCGAGCCCCCTAGCGGGAGCGCTCTACGAGCAGTACTTC

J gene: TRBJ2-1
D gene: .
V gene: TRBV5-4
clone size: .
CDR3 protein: CASSPRALHEQFF
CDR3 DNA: TGTGCCAGCAGCCCCCGAGCGTTACATGAGCAGTTCTTC

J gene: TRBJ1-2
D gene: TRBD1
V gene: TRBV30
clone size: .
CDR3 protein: CAWSVQTGGGGGYTF
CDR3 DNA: TGTGCCTGGAGTGTACAGACAGGGGGGGGTGGTGGCTACACCTTC

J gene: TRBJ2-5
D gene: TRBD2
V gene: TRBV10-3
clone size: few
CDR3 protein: CAISQQGTSGRATQYF
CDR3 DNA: TGTGCCATCAGCCAACAAGGGACTAGCGGGAGGGCCACCCAGTACTTC

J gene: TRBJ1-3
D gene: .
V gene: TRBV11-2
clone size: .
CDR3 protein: CASSLNGNTIYF
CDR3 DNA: TGTGCCAGCAGCTTGAACGGAAACACCATATATTTT

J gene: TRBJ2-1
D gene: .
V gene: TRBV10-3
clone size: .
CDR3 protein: CATGVLAASYNEQFF
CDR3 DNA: TGTGCCACCGGGGTTTTAGCGGCTTCCTACAATGAGCAGTTCTTC

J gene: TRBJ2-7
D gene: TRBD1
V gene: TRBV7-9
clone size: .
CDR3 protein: CASSPYLGQLFYEQYF
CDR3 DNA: TGTGCCAGCAGCCCCTACCTGGGACAGTTATTCTACGAGCAGTACTTC

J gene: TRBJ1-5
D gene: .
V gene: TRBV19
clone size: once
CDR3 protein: CASSIGKTGSLIASNQPQHF
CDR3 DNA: TGTGCCAGTAGTATAGGAAAGACAGGCTCCCTTATAGCGAGCAATCAGCCCCAGCATTTT

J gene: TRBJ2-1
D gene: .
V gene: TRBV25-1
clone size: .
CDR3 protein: CASSGSYYNEQFF
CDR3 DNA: TGTGCCAGCAGCGGGAGTTACTACAATGAGCAGTTCTTC

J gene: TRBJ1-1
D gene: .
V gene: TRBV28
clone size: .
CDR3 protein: CASRRFTGTEAFF
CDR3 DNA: TGTGCCAGCAGGCGCTTCACGGGGACTGAAGCTTTCTTT

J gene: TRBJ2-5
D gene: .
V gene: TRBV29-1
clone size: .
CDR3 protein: CSVGLETQYF
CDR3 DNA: TGCAGCGTTGGGCTGGAGACCCAGTACTTC

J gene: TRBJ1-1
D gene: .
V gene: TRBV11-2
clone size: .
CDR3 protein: CASSLRTVSNTEAFF
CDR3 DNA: TGTGCCAGCAGCTTACGGACAGTATCGAACACTGAAGCTTTCTTT

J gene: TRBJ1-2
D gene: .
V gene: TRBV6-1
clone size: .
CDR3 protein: CASSGTDLYGYTF
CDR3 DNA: TGTGCCAGCAGTGGGACAGATCTCTATGGCTACACCTTC

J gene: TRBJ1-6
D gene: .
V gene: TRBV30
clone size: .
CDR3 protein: CAWSKENSYNSPLHF
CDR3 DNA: TGTGCCTGGAGTAAGGAGAACTCCTATAATTCACCCCTCCACTTT